A single sample is the source of the 9 T cell receptor beta chains below, sequenced in a study of CD8 T cells in Susac syndrome. RNA totalling about 0.45 to 1 ug underwent reverse transcription with random hexamers. One entry per CDR3 protein, called by TCRdb with MiXCR from the immunoSEQ multiplex PCR reads. The sample shows about 160,000 distinct CDR3 sequences, roughly nine tenths of them seen only once. Sequencing was done on a sample of CD4+ T cells from PBMCs. Receptors originate from a human donor in good health.

This clonotype showed up just once. No DNA is shown, since the ends of the CDR3 on it are uncertain; the CDR3 is the one TCRdb lists. The chain is built from TRBV12-3 or TRBV12-4 and TRBJ1-1; the listed D gene, TRBD1, was not tested against the DNA. The CDR3 spans 13 residues, counting both ends. This chain's CDR3 is CASSFGEGTEAFF.

V usage is TRBV11-2 and J usage is TRBJ2-4, with unresolved D. The V gene lost 1 base and the J gene lost 0 bases, with 10 bases spanning the gap. This CDR3 is built from 16 residues. Germline V gene data show CDR1 as SGHAT and CDR2 as FQNNGV. CDR3 amino acids: CASSLVRRLAKNIQYF. In DNA form, the CDR3 reads TGTGCCAGCAGCTTAGTCCGTAGACTAGCCAAAAACATTCAGTACTTC.

The chain joins TRBV20-1 to TRBJ1-5; D ambiguous. The CDR3 has 14 residues. From germline, CDR1 is DFQATT and CDR2 SNEGSKA (reference sequence). V lost 3 bases and J lost 2, with 11 bases in between. The CDR3: CSARPGDGNQPQHF. The CDR3 DNA follows: TGCAGTGCTAGGCCGGGTGATGGCAATCAGCCCCAGCATTTT.

The chain couples TRBV20-1 to TRBJ2-5; 7 nucleotides align to TRBD2. Germline V gives CDR1 DFQATT, CDR2 SNEGSKA (reference sequence). The CDR3 contains 12 residues. The CDR3 spells CSAGGREETQYF. CDR3 sequence (DNA): TGCAGCGCCGGCGGGAGAGAAGAGACCCAGTACTTC.

V usage is TRBV5-1 and J usage is TRBJ2-1, with 7 bases aligning to TRBD2. Germline assignment: CDR1 SGHRS and CDR2 YFSETQ. The V gene end was trimmed by 3 bases and the J gene end by 5 bases; junction bases not matched to a gene: 17. This CDR3 comprises 18 residues. CDR3: CASSSRGVAGSRDNEQFF. DNA for the CDR3: TGCGCCAGCAGCTCTCGTGGGGTAGCGGGTAGCAGGGACAATGAGCAGTTCTTC.

The genes are TRBV12-1 and TRBJ2-1; the table names TRBD2, a call not compared with the DNA. TRBV12-1 is marked as a pseudogene. The CDR3 is 16 residues long. The CDR3 nucleotides read TGTGCCAGCAGCCCTCTTGTCGGGAGGCCTTGGAATGAGCAGTTCTTC. Protein: CASSPLVGRPWNEQFF.

The chain links TRBV20-1 to TRBJ1-4; a possible D gene is TRBD1 (5 bases). Trimming cost V 0 bases and J 4 bases, with 9 bases left between them. The CDR3 spans 14 residues. Germline V gene data show CDR1 as DFQATT and CDR2 as SNEGSKA (reference sequence). In DNA form, the CDR3 reads TGCAGTGCTAGAGATACGGGGGGTAATGAAAAACTGTTTTTT. Its translation is CSARDTGGNEKLFF.

The V call is TRBV15, the J call TRBJ1-5; D is possibly TRBD1 (5 bases). Germline V gene lookup returns CDR1 LNHNV and CDR2 YYDKDF (reference sequence). V dropped 1 base and J dropped 3 bases, with 13 bases sitting between them. This CDR3 has 16 residues. The CDR3 DNA follows: TGTGCCACCAGCAGAGCGGGGCGGACCTACAATCAGCCCCAGCATTTT. Its protein product is CATSRAGRTYNQPQHF.

This clonotype was detected only a few times. The chain combines TRBV2 with TRBJ2-7, with D possibly being TRBD1 or TRBD2 (5 bases each). V was trimmed by 8 bases and J by 6 bases, leaving 20 bases between them. Germline CDR1 and CDR2: SNHLY and FYNNEI. This CDR3 spans 14 amino acids. CDR3 loop: CASGKTGRLTEQYF. CDR3 DNA sequence: TGTGCCAGCGGAAAGACGGGGCGACTAACCGAGCAGTACTTC.